This T cell receptor (beta chain) was sequenced during a study of spatial heterogeneity in lung cancer. Study summary: Mean representation of each unique TCR and UMI combination in the raw reads exceeded ten occurrences. Broader study findings: Counts of expanded intratumoral alpha and beta TCRs tracked tumor mutation counts.

V lost 5 bases and J lost 6; bases outside the gene matches: 14. Germline V gene lookup returns CDR1 SGHTA and CDR2 FQGNSA. This CDR3 region has 17 residues. In the library, each TCR cDNA molecule bore its own unique molecular identifier. In TCRdb, the 5' RACE reads were re-called with MiXCR into one record per CDR3 protein. This table holds over 8,500 distinct CDR3 sequences, roughly an eighth found once. This clonotype has a count of ten or more. Its antigen remains unidentified. The sample's time point: sample taken at primary tumor resection. The donors were approximately 65 patients with non-small cell lung cancer that was early-stage and untreated.

This clonotype originated in a male donor with early-stage non-small cell lung cancer. Source: lung tumor tissue, taken at surgery. The V call is TRBV7-2, the J call TRBJ2-3, with TRBD2 identical over 10 bases. CDR3 nucleotides: TGTGCCAGCAGCCCCCTGGCCTCTAGCGGGAGATCGGATACGCAGTATTTT. It specifies CASSPLASSGRSDTQYF.